Listed below are T cell receptor beta chains from one sample, sequenced in a study of T cell responses to AZD1222 COVID-19 vaccine. Here immunoSEQ multiplex PCR was the method, and the copy in TCRdb shows in-frame clones only, minus some. This table has approximately 100,000 clones, 80% to 95% appearing once. This specimen consisted of peripheral blood, obtained on day 0 of AZD1222 vaccination. These receptors all come from an adult in good health. Each CDR3 is given with its conserved first and last residue. The D gene is left open where the match is weak. A row's size may be missing; if present it is once, few, many or a size class.

j_gene	v_gene	abundance	d_gene	CDR3nt	CDR3aa
TRBJ1-2	TRBV7-2	-	TRBD1	TGTGCCAGCAGCTTGTCACAGGGGAACTATGGCTACACCTTC	CASSLSQGNYGYTF
TRBJ2-7	TRBV5-1	-	-	TGCGCCAGCAGCTTGGGGGGGACTGGATTCTACGAGCAGTACTTC	CASSLGGTGFYEQYF
TRBJ2-3	TRBV19	-	TRBD2	TGTGCCAGTAGTATGATGCTTGGGGGAGCGGGAGCCCCAGATACGCAGTATTTT	CASSMMLGGAGAPDTQYF
TRBJ1-4	TRBV24-1	few	-	TGTGCCACCAGTGATTTGTACAGCCTTCCAACTAATGAAAAACTGTTTTTT	CATSDLYSLPTNEKLFF
TRBJ1-5	TRBV30	-	-	TGTGCCTGGGCCGTTCATAATAGCAATCAGCCCCAGCATTTT	CAWAVHNSNQPQHF
TRBJ2-5	TRBV5-1	-	-	TGCGCCAGCAGCGGCGGGTGGCAAGAGACCCAGTACTTC	CASSGGWQETQYF
TRBJ2-3	TRBV30	-	TRBD2	TGTGCCTGGAGCGAAGGACTAGCGGGAGGGGATACGCAGTATTTT	CAWSEGLAGGDTQYF
TRBJ2-3	TRBV9	-	-	TGTGCCAGCAGCGTAGAGGAACAGACGGCGCAGTATTTT	CASSVEEQTAQYF
TRBJ1-2	TRBV19	-	TRBD1	TGTGCCAGTAGTTGGACAGGGAACTATGGCTACACCTTC	CASSWTGNYGYTF
TRBJ2-1	TRBV30	few	TRBD2	TGTGCCTGGAGGAGAAGCGGGAGCTACAATGAGCAGTTCTTC	CAWRRSGSYNEQFF
TRBJ2-7	TRBV11-1	few	-	TGTGCCAGCAGCTTAGAGGGCAGGGGCGAGCAGTACTTC	CASSLEGRGEQYF
TRBJ1-1	TRBV7-3	-	-	TGTGCCAGCAGCTTAACCAGGGGCAGCCAAGCTTTCTTT	CASSLTRGSQAFF
TRBJ2-3	TRBV18	-	-	TGTGCCAGCTCACCGGGCGTTGGGGGTACAGATACGCAGTATTTT	CASSPGVGGTDTQYF
TRBJ2-2	TRBV5-4	-	-	TGTGCCAGCAGCTTGCCTGGGGTACGCACCGGGGAGCTGTTTTTT	CASSLPGVRTGELFF
TRBJ2-7	TRBV4-2	-	-	TGTGCCAGCAGCGCTGGAGGGGGAGTCTACGAGCAGTACTTC	CASSAGGGVYEQYF
TRBJ2-7	TRBV28	-	-	TGTGCCAGCAGTCCTCCCGGGGTTGCCTACGAGCAGTACTTC	CASSPPGVAYEQYF
TRBJ1-5	TRBV7-2	-	-	TGTGCCAGCAGCGTAGGACTCTCCCCTAATCAGCCCCAGCATTTT	CASSVGLSPNQPQHF
TRBJ1-5	TRBV18	-	-	TGTGCCAGCTCACCGTATAGCAATCAGCCCCAGCATTTT	CASSPYSNQPQHF
TRBJ1-6	TRBV7-9	-	-	TGTGCCAGCAGCCTAGGTGGGGCCTCCTCCTATAATTCACCCCTCCACTTT	CASSLGGASSYNSPLHF
TRBJ1-1	TRBV30	-	-	TGTGCCTGGAGTGTACGGAGGGGGGGTCGCACTGAAGCTTTCTTT	CAWSVRRGGRTEAFF
TRBJ1-5	TRBV2	-	-	TGTGCCAGCAGTGGTCAGAACAGGGATAATCAGCCCCAGCATTTT	CASSGQNRDNQPQHF
TRBJ2-3	TRBV11-3	-	-	TGTGCCAGCAGCTTAGTCTATTCCACAGATACGCAGTATTTT	CASSLVYSTDTQYF
TRBJ2-4	TRBV9	-	-	TGTGCCAGCAGCCCCCATTTGGGGGAAAAAAACATTCAGTACTTC	CASSPHLGEKNIQYF
TRBJ1-3	TRBV30	-	-	TGTGCCTGGAGTGGGGCAGGGATCTCTGGAAACACCATATATTTT	CAWSGAGISGNTIYF
TRBJ2-1	TRBV2	once	-	TGTGCCAGCAGTGAGAGCGATAACTCCTACAATGAGCAGTTCTTC	CASSESDNSYNEQFF
TRBJ2-7	TRBV6-5	-	-	TGTGCCAGCAGTTACTTACAGGGACGCTACGAGCAGTACTTC	CASSYLQGRYEQYF
TRBJ1-4	TRBV28	-	-	TGTGCCAGCAGTTTTGGGGACGTAAATGAAAAACTGTTTTTT	CASSFGDVNEKLFF
TRBJ1-4	TRBV28	-	-	TGTGCCAGCAACGACGTTAATGAAAAACTGTTTTTT	CASNDVNEKLFF
TRBJ1-1	TRBV6-5	-	-	TGTGCCAGCAGCCTTCGACGGTTGAACACTGAAGCTTTCTTT	CASSLRRLNTEAFF
TRBJ1-4	TRBV2	-	-	TGTGCCAGCAGTGAAACTAATGAAAAACTGTTTTTT	CASSETNEKLFF
TRBJ2-5	TRBV27	-	TRBD2	TGTGCCAGCATGGCTAGCGGGAGGGCCTGGGAGACCCAGTACTTC	CASMASGRAWETQYF
TRBJ2-7	TRBV6-6	once	-	TGTGCCAGCGAGGGAGGGGGGGGCAAGTACGAGCAGTACTTC	CASEGGGGKYEQYF
TRBJ2-3	TRBV29-1	once	TRBD2	TGCAGCGTTGAGGGTAGCGGGTATAGCACAGATACGCAGTATTTT	CSVEGSGYSTDTQYF
TRBJ1-4	TRBV7-9	-	-	TGTGCCAGCGGTGTCAGCGCTAATGAAAAACTGTTTTTT	CASGVSANEKLFF
TRBJ1-1	TRBV7-3	once	-	TGTGCCAGCAGCTTAAGGCCAGCGGACGAAGCTTTCTTT	CASSLRPADEAFF
TRBJ2-7	TRBV5-6	-	-	TGTGCCAGCAGCTCCGGATCCTACGAGCAGTACTTC	CASSSGSYEQYF
TRBJ1-1	TRBV3-1/TRBV3-2	-	-	TGTGCCAGCAGCCGGGAGATGAACACTGAAGCTTTCTTT	CASSREMNTEAFF
TRBJ2-3	TRBV6-1	-	TRBD2	TGTGCCAGCAGTGAACGGAGACTAGCGGGGGGGCAGGATACGCAGTATTTT	CASSERRLAGGQDTQYF
TRBJ1-5	TRBV9	-	-	TGTGCCAGCAGCGCTACCGGCAGTGGCAATCAGCCCCAGCATTTT	CASSATGSGNQPQHF
TRBJ1-2	TRBV7-9	-	-	TGTGCCAGCAGCTTAGGCTACACCTACTATGGCTACACCTTC	CASSLGYTYYGYTF
TRBJ1-2	TRBV7-2	once	-	TGTGCCAGCAGCCCCTCGTTAGACTATGGCTACACCTTC	CASSPSLDYGYTF